What follows are 21 T cell receptor beta chains derived from one specimen sequenced in a study of Graves' ophthalmopathy and Graves' hyperthyroidism. As the template, RNA transcripts were used to amplify TCR beta CDR3 regions. Amplification began with first-round RT-PCR using HTBI primers, then second-round multiplex PCR was performed. MiXCR was run by TCRdb on the multiplex PCR reads, yielding one entry per CDR3 protein. The sample lists hundreds of thousands of distinct CDR3 sequences; 22% were seen once. Sequencing used peripheral blood. Every receptor here comes from a woman younger than 30 with stable Graves' hyperthyroidism. Some clones in this sample may be carry-over from other donors' samples.

This rearrangement joins TRBV30 to TRBJ2-7, with 12 nucleotides matching TRBD1. With 5 bases clipped from V and 9 bases from J, the junction kept 8 bases outside the gene matches. CDR3 length: 13 residues. Germline-derived CDR1 and CDR2 are GTSNPN and SVGIG (reference sequence). CDR3 coding DNA: TGTGCCTGGCGGGACAGGGGGCCGGCAGGGCAGTACTTC. It is translated as CAWRDRGPAGQYF.

The V and J genes are TRBV12-3 or TRBV12-4 and TRBJ2-5; D might be TRBD1 or TRBD2, each matching 6 bases. V was pared by 4 bases and J by 5 bases, with 17 bases between. CDR3 length equals 15 residues. The CDR3 coding sequence is TGTGCCAGCAGTTGGGTCGGGGGCACCGGGGAGACCCAGTACTTC. It translates to CASSWVGGTGETQYF.

This clonotype was seen only a few times. This sequence joins TRBV5-1 and TRBJ2-7, with D hard to call. The CDR3 is made up of 13 amino acids. The germline gives CDR1 SGHRS, CDR2 YFSETQ. The V and J ends lost 0 bases and 7 bases respectively, with 11 bases between them. In nucleotides, the CDR3 is TGCGCCAGCAGCTTGGCCCCCCTCGGGGAGCAGTACTTC. Encoded protein: CASSLAPLGEQYF.

This clonotype was detected ten times or more. The V call is TRBV19, the J call TRBJ1-3; the D is unclear. The CDR3 extends over 12 amino acids. Per the germline V gene, CDR1 is LNHDA and CDR2 is SQIVND (reference sequence). Deletions cut 5 bases from V and 10 bases from J, with 12 bases between. The CDR3 loop reads CASSGDDYTIYF. DNA for the CDR3: TGTGCCAGTAGTGGTGATGATTATACCATATATTTT.

This clonotype was observed at least ten times. V gene TRBV9 combines with J gene TRBJ2-5; the match to TRBD1 covers 8 bases. CDR3 length: 14 amino acids. V trimming: 3 bases; J trimming: 4 bases; junction bases outside the gene matches: 5. CDR1 SGDLS and CDR2 YYNGEE come from the germline V gene. In DNA, the CDR3 is TGTGCCAGCAGCGCCGACAGGGGTGGAGAGACCCAGTACTTC. This sequence encodes CASSADRGGETQYF.

This clonotype has ten or more counts. The genes are TRBV2 and TRBJ1-1; D is perhaps TRBD1 (6 bases). Germline V gives CDR1 SNHLY, CDR2 FYNNEI. The CDR3 has 12 amino acids. V lost 10 bases to trimming and J lost 1 base, with 10 bases between them. CDR3 in amino acids: CATGHQNTEAFF. The CDR3, as DNA: TGTGCCACGGGACACCAGAACACTGAAGCTTTCTTT.

This clonotype has ten or more counts. The rearrangement joins TRBV11-1 to TRBJ2-6; tentatively, D is TRBD2 (5 bases). The CDR3 loop spans 16 amino acids. Germline CDR1 SGHAT, CDR2 FQDESV (reference sequence). Trimming cost V 1 base and J 0 bases, with 7 bases left between them. This CDR3 is CASSLGTVSGANVLTF. As DNA, the CDR3 is TGTGCCAGCAGCTTAGGGACTGTCTCTGGGGCCAACGTCCTGACTTTC.

This clonotype occurred many times. The chain employs TRBV6-4 and TRBJ1-6, with a possible D match to TRBD1 (6 bases). V was shortened by 5 bases and J by 0 bases, with 11 bases between the two germline ends. This CDR3 has 16 residues. Germline V CDR1 and CDR2: MRHNA, SNTAGT. CDR3: CASSYGQSSYNSPLHF. The CDR3 coding sequence is TGTGCCAGCAGTTACGGACAGAGCTCCTATAATTCACCCCTCCACTTT.

This clonotype appeared many times. The chain is built from TRBV6-5 and TRBJ1-1, with D possibly being TRBD1 (6 bases). This CDR3 has 13 residues. V shed 5 bases and J shed 10 bases, with 17 bases lying between them. Germline V gene data show CDR1 as MNHEY and CDR2 as SVGAGI. The CDR3 nucleotides are TGTGCCAGCAGTCTACTCGGGGGGCCACCAGCTTTCTTT. Its protein product is CASSLLGGPPAFF.

V gene TRBV28 combines with J gene TRBJ2-3; perhaps TRBD1 as D (6 bases). With 4 bases removed from V and 2 bases from J, the gap between germline ends came to 16 bases. Germline lookup yields CDR1 MDHEN and CDR2 SYDVKM. CDR3 length: 16 amino acids. DNA for the CDR3: TGTGCCAGCAGTTACCTGGACAGTGTGGACACAGATACGCAGTATTTT. Translating it yields CASSYLDSVDTDTQYF. Based on the CDR3 plus reference TRBV28 and TRBJ2-3, the full variable domain is DVKVTQSSRYLVKRTGEKVFLECVQDMDHENMFWYRQDPGLGLRLIYFSYDVKMKEKGDIPEGYSVSREKKERFSLILESASTNQTSMYLCASSYLDSVDTDTQYFGPGTRLTVL.

This clonotype was seen at least ten times. This CDR3 is CASSFSGHNYGYTF. The CDR3 DNA reads TGTGCCAGCAGTTTTTCGGGGCATAACTATGGCTACACCTTC. The chain joins TRBV28 to TRBJ1-2; possibly TRBD1 for D (5 bases). Germline loops: CDR1 MDHEN, CDR2 SYDVKM. V was pared by 3 bases and J by 1 base, with 9 bases between. The CDR3 consists of 14 residues.

Turning to this clonotype: One end of the junction varies from germline; a read error may be responsible. The chain couples TRBV27 to TRBJ2-7, with D maybe TRBD1 (5 bases). The CDR3 has 13 amino acids. The germline gives CDR1 MNHEY, CDR2 SMNVEV (reference sequence). The CDR3 loop reads CASSPPSLTVQVF. The CDR3 DNA reads TGTGCCAGCAGCCCGCCCTCGTTGACTGTACAGGTTTTT.

This clonotype was observed at least ten times. The chain uses TRBV12-3 or TRBV12-4 and TRBJ2-2; 10 bases fit TRBD2. J lost 5 bases, V lost 6 bases, and 9 bases had no gene match. This CDR3 has 16 residues. The CDR3 sequence: CASSQQGSGGTGELFF. DNA for the CDR3: TGTGCCAGCAGCCAACAGGGTAGCGGGGGGACCGGGGAGCTGTTTTTT.

This clonotype was seen many times. This could be a read error, since a much larger clone is one nucleotide away. The chain links TRBV24-1 to TRBJ2-5; the D is unclear. The V gene lost 5 bases and the J gene lost 0 bases, with 6 bases spanning the gap. The CDR3 contains 13 residues. Germline V gives CDR1 KGHDR, CDR2 SFDVKD. CDR3: CATSGRYQETQYF. In DNA form, the CDR3 reads TGTGCCACCAGTGGTCGGTACCAAGAGACCCAGTACTTC.

This clonotype was detected a few times. It may be a read error: a sequence one base away is much more abundant. The chain has TRBV15 and TRBJ2-7; 8 bases are a match to TRBD1. J lost 6 bases, V lost 0 bases, and 4 bases had no gene match. The CDR3 covers 14 residues. Per germline, CDR1 LNHNV and CDR2 YYDKDF (reference sequence). The CDR3, as DNA: TGTGCCACCAGCAGAGATCAGGGGGCCTGCGAGCAGTACTTC. Translating gives CATSRDQGACEQYF. The complete variable domain, with remaining parts taken from reference TRBV15 and TRBJ2-7, reads DAMVIQNPRYQVTQFGKPVTLSCSQTLNHNVMYWYQQKSSQAPKLLFHYYDKDFNNEADTPDNFQSRRPNTSFCFLDIRSPGLGDTAMYLCATSRDQGACEQYFGPGTRLTVT.

The chain carries TRBV27 and TRBJ2-3, with 7 bases aligning to TRBD2. Germline V gene data show CDR1 as MNHEY and CDR2 as SMNVEV (reference sequence). The CDR3 runs 14 residues. V dropped 3 bases and J dropped 2; count of bases not matched to a gene: 2. This CDR3 reads CASSFGGITDTQYF. CDR3 in DNA: TGTGCCAGCAGTTTCGGGGGGATCACAGATACGCAGTATTTT.

The sample holds many counts of this clonotype. V usage is TRBV6-5 and J usage is TRBJ2-5, with TRBD2 identical over 9 bases. V trimming: 4 bases; J trimming: 5 bases; junction bases outside the gene matches: 8. Germline V lookup: CDR1 MNHEY, CDR2 SVGAGI. The CDR3 loop spans 15 amino acids. CDR3 sequence reads: CASSFGGGVHETQYF. Here the CDR3 DNA reads TGTGCCAGCAGTTTTGGCGGGGGGGTTCATGAGACCCAGTACTTC.

There are many counts of this clonotype. The V call is TRBV19, the J call TRBJ2-7; TRBD1 aligns across 7 bases. The CDR3 extends over 15 amino acids. Germline V gives CDR1 LNHDA, CDR2 SQIVND (reference sequence). V shed 4 bases and J 2 bases; nucleotides not matched to a gene: 8. The CDR3: CASSNPGGRTYEQYF. CDR3 in DNA: TGTGCCAGTAGTAATCCAGGGGGTCGCACCTACGAGCAGTACTTC.

This clonotype has at least ten counts. The chain has TRBV13 and TRBJ2-6; unclear D gene. Germline-derived CDR1 and CDR2 are PRHDT and FYEKMQ (reference sequence). The CDR3 runs 16 residues. V was shortened by 2 bases and J by 0 bases, with 8 bases between the two germline ends. This CDR3 is CASSLRRSSGANVLTF. In DNA, the CDR3 is TGTGCCAGCAGCTTAAGGAGAAGCTCTGGGGCCAACGTCCTGACTTTC.

The CDR3 DNA reads TGCAGTGCTAGAACCCGGGACACCTACACTGAAGCTTTCTTT. It codes for CSARTRDTYTEAFF. The V and J genes are TRBV20-1 and TRBJ1-1, with a possible D match to TRBD1 (6 bases). Deletions cut 2 bases from V and 3 bases from J, with 13 bases between. In germline, CDR1 is DFQATT, CDR2 SNEGSKA (reference sequence). The CDR3 runs to 14 residues.

V gene TRBV7-9 combines with J gene TRBJ2-5; tentatively, D is TRBD1 (6 bases). The ends were cut back, 3 bases at V and 7 bases at J, with 21 bases in the middle. Germline CDR1 SEHNR, CDR2 FQNEAQ (reference sequence). CDR3 length: 16 residues. The CDR3: CASSFGFGGPLGTQYF. CDR3 coding DNA: TGTGCCAGCAGCTTTGGTTTTGGGGGCCCTCTGGGGACCCAGTACTTC.